This TCR beta chain was sequenced for a study of blood T cell repertoires in COVID-19. In the study overall: The origin of the acute and convalescent COVID-19 samples was the United States, Italy and Spain.

This clone was detected once. The assay was immunoSEQ multiplex PCR, and TCRdb's table has in-frame clones only and misses some. Found here are about 69,000 clones, just under 80% of them singletons; the top ten hold roughly 50%. The sequenced sample was peripheral blood. This clonotype originated in a human donor in a cohort sampled during active COVID-19.

CDR3 nucleotide sequence: TGTGCCAGCAGCCAGAGACAGGGGTATTCCTACGAGCAGTACTTC. This codes for CASSQRQGYSYEQYF. This rearrangement joins TRBV28 to TRBJ2-7, with 8 positions matching TRBD1. Germline V gives CDR1 MDHEN, CDR2 SYDVKM. The CDR3 is 15 residues long. The V and J ends lost 6 bases and 1 base, in that order; junction bases with no gene match: 8. Full variable domain (missing parts from reference TRBV28 and TRBJ2-7): DVKVTQSSRYLVKRTGEKVFLECVQDMDHENMFWYRQDPGLGLRLIYFSYDVKMKEKGDIPEGYSVSREKKERFSLILESASTNQTSMYLCASSQRQGYSYEQYFGPGTRLTVT.